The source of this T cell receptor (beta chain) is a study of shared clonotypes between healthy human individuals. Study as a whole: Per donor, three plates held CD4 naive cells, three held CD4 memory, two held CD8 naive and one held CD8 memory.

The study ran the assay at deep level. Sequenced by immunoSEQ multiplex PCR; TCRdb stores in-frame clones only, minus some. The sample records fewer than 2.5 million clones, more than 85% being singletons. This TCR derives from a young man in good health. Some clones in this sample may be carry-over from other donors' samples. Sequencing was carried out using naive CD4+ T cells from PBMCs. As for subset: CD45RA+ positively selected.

CDR3 region: CATSRRLPYEQYF. The CDR3 DNA reads as TGTGCCACCAGCCGGCGGCTACCTTACGAGCAGTACTTC. The chain carries TRBV15 and TRBJ2-7; D remains unclear. Trimming removed 5 bases from V and 4 bases from J, with 12 bases in between. In germline, CDR1 is LNHNV, CDR2 YYDKDF (reference sequence). The CDR3 sequence is 13 residues long.